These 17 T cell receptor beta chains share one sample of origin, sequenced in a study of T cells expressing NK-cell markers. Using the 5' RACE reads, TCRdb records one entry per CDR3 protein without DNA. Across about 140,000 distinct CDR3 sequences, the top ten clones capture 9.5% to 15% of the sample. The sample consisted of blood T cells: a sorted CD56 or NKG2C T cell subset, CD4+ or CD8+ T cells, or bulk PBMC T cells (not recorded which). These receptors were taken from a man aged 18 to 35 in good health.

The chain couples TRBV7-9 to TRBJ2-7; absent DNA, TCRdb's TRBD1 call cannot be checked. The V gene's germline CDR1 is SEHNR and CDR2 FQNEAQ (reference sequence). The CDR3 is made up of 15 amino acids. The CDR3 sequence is CASRPNRDRAYEQYF.

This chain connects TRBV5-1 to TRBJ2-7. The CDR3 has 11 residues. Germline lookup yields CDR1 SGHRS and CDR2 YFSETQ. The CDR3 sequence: CASQQDYEQYF. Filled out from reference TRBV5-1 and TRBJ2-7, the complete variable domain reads KAGVTQTPRYLIKTRGQQVTLSCSPISGHRSVSWYQQTPGQGLQFLFEYFSETQRNKGNFPGRFSGRQFSNSRSEMNVSTLELGDSALYLCASQQDYEQYFGPGTRLTVT.

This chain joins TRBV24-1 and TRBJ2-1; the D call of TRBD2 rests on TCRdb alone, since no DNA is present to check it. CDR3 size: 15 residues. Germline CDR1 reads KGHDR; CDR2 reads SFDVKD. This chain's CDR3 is CATSDLAGGYDEQFF.

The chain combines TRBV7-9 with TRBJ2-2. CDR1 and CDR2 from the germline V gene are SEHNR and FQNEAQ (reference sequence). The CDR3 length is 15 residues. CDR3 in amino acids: CASSSLSPDTGELFF.

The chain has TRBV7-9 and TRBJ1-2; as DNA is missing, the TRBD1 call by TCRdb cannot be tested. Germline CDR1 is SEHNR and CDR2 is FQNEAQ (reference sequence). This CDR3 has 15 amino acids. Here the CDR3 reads CAIIGTDNGIYGYTF.

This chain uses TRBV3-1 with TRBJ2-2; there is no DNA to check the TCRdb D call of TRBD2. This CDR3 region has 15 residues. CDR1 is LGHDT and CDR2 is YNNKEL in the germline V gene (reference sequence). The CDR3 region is CASSQVGLGTGELFF.

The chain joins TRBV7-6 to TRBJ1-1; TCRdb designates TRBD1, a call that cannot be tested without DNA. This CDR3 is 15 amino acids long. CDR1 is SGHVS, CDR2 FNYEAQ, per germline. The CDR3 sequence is CASSLGGDGNTEAFF.

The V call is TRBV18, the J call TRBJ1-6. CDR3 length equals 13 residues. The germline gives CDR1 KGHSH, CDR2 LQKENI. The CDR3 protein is CASLSEEGSPLHF. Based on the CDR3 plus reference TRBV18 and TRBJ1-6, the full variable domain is NAGVMQNPRHLVRRRGQEARLRCSPMKGHSHVYWYRQLPEEGLKFMVYLQKENIIDESGMPKERFSAEFPKEGPSILRIQQVVRGDSAAYFCASLSEEGSPLHFGNGTRLTVT.

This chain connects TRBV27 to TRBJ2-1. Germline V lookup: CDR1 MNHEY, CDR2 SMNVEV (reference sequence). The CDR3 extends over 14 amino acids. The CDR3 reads CASSLWAPHNEQFF.

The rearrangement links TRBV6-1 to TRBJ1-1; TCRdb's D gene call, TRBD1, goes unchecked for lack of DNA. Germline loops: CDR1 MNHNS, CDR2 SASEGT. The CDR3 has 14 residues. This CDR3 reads CASSELTQQGKAFF.

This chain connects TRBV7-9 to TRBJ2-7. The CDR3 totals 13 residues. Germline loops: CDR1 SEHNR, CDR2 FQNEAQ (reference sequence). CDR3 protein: CASSPIYTLEQYF.

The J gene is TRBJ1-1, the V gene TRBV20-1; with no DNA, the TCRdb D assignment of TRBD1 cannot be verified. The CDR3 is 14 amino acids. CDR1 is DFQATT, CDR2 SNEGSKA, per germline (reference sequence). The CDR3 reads CSVDQQGYNTEAFF.

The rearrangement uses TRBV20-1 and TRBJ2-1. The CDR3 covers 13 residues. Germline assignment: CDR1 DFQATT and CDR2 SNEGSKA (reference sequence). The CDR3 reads CSVDEELYNEQFF.

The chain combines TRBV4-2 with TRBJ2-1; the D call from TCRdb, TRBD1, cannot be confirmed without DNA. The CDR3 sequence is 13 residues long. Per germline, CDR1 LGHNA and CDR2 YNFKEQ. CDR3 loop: CASSQGGGNEQFF.

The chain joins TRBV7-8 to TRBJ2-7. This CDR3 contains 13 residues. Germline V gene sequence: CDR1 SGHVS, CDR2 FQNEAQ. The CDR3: CASSSKPVDEQYF.

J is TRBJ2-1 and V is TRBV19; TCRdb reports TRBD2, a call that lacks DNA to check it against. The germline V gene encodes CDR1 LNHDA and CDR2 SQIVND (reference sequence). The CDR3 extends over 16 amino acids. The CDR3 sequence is CASSIGRREGLFEQFF. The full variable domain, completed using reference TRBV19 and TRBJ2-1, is DGGITQSPKYLFRKEGQNVTLSCEQNLNHDAMYWYRQDPGQGLRLIYYSQIVNDFQKGDIAEGYSVSREKKESFPLTVTSAQKNPTAFYLCASSIGRREGLFEQFFGPGTRLTVL.

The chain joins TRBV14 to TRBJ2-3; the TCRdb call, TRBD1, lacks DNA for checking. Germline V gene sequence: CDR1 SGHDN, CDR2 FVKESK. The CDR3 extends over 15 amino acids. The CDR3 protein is CASNRQAPGTDTQYF.